The 8 T cell receptor beta chains listed next were all sequenced from one sample in a study of cytomegalovirus exposure and HLA in healthy donors. 13 Jbeta primers and 60 Vbeta primers were used for the PCR. Sequencing was performed with immunoSEQ multiplex PCR; in TCRdb, only in-frame clones are kept and a portion is missing. The sample records about 140,000 clones, approximately 85% being singletons. The sequenced sample was PBMCs. The source of these receptors is a woman aged 40-49 years in good health and CMV-seronegative.

The J gene is TRBJ2-3, the V gene TRBV5-4, with 10 bases aligning to TRBD2. V lost 2 bases, J lost 0 bases, and 6 bases stayed unmatched. The CDR3 is 17 residues long. Germline V gene data show CDR1 as SGHNT and CDR2 as YYREEE (reference sequence). The CDR3 nucleotides read TGTGCCAGCAGCTTTCGACTAGCGGGCCCTAGCACAGATACGCAGTATTTT. Translating it yields CASSFRLAGPSTDTQYF.

The chain uses TRBV7-8 and TRBJ1-2, with TRBD1 identical over 7 bases. Germline CDR1 SGHVS, CDR2 FQNEAQ. J gave up 8 bases and V 5 bases, and 11 bases lay outside the gene matches. There are 14 residues in the CDR3. CDR3 protein: CASSRRDRVKGYTF. In DNA form, the CDR3 reads TGTGCCAGCAGCCGCCGAGACAGGGTAAAGGGCTACACCTTC.

The J gene is TRBJ2-1, the V gene TRBV7-3, with D tentatively TRBD2 (6 bases). CDR3 size: 11 residues. CDR1 and CDR2 (germline): SGHTA, FQGTGA. Deletions cut 5 bases from V and 9 bases from J, with 8 bases between. For the CDR3, the DNA is TGTGCCAGCAGCCTGGAGGGTGAGCAGTTCTTC. Translation gives CASSLEGEQFF.

The V call is TRBV5-6, the J call TRBJ2-5; D is uncertain. The CDR3 totals 14 residues. The germline V and J ends were trimmed by 4 bases and 0 bases, with 10 bases remaining between them. Per germline, CDR1 SGHDT and CDR2 YYEEEE. The CDR3 is CASSLGGNQETQYF. Written as DNA, the CDR3 is TGTGCCAGCAGCCTCGGCGGAAACCAAGAGACCCAGTACTTC.

This chain uses TRBV7-2 with TRBJ2-2; 12 nucleotides line up with TRBD2. CDR1 and CDR2 (germline): SGHTA, FQGNSA. The CDR3 has 19 residues. Losses at the gene ends were 3 bases for V and 5 bases for J; bases not matched to a gene: 13. The CDR3 DNA sequence: TGTGCCAGCAGCTTTCGACTAGCGGGAGAATACAGGGGGACCGGGGAGCTGTTTTTT. As protein: CASSFRLAGEYRGTGELFF. The full variable domain, completed using reference TRBV7-2 and TRBJ2-2, is GAGVSQSPSNKVTEKGKDVELRCDPISGHTALYWYRQSLGQGLEFLIYFQGNSAPDKSGLPSDRFSAERTGGSVSTLTIQRTQQEDSAVYLCASSFRLAGEYRGTGELFFGEGSRLTVL.

On this clone itself: Distinct nucleotide sequences in the sample also encode this CDR3. The V call is TRBV27, the J call TRBJ2-7, with 7 positions matching TRBD2. In germline, CDR1 is MNHEY, CDR2 SMNVEV (reference sequence). This CDR3 is 13 amino acids long. V was pared by 2 bases and J by 3 bases, with 1 base of the junction left unmatched. CDR3 in DNA: TGTGCCAGCAGTTTAGGGAGGGGCTACGAGCAGTACTTC. It codes for CASSLGRGYEQYF.

This clone appeared once. The CDR3 loop is CASSILMGGPSEQYF. In DNA, the CDR3 is TGTGCCAGCAGCATCCTAATGGGAGGGCCATCCGAGCAGTACTTC. The rearrangement links TRBV11-2 to TRBJ2-7; 7 bases align to TRBD2. The CDR3 has 15 residues. Losses at the gene ends were 5 bases for V and 6 bases for J; bases not matched to a gene: 13. Looked up from germline, CDR1 is SGHAT and CDR2 is FQNNGV.

In its sample, this clone was seen a few times. The chain links TRBV19 to TRBJ2-5; D is possibly TRBD2 (6 bases). Germline assignment: CDR1 LNHDA and CDR2 SQIVND (reference sequence). Trimming took 3 bases from V and 3 from J, leaving 11 bases between them. The CDR3 totals 14 residues. CDR3 amino acids: CASSIGREKETQYF. As DNA, the CDR3 is TGTGCCAGTAGTATCGGACGGGAGAAAGAGACCCAGTACTTC.